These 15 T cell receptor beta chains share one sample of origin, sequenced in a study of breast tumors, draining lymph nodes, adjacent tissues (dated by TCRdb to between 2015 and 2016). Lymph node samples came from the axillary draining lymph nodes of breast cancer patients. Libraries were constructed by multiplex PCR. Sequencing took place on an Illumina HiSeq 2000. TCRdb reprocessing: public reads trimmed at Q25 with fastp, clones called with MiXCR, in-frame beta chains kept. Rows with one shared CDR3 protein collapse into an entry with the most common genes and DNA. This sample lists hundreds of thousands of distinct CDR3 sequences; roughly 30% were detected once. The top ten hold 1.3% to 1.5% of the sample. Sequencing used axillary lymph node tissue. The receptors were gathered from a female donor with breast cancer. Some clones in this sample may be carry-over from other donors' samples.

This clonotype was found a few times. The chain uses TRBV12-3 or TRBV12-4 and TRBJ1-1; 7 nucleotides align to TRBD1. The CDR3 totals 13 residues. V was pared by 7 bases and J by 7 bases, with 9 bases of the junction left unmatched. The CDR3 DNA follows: TGTGCCAGCACCCCGACAGGGTTTAATGAAGCTTTCTTT. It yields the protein CASTPTGFNEAFF.

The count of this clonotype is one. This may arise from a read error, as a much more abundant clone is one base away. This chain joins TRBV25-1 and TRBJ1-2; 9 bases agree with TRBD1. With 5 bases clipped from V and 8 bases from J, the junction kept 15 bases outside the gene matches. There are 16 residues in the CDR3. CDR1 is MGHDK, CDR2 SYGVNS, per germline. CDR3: CASSTHELTGGRGYTF. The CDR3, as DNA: TGTGCCAGCAGTACACATGAATTGACAGGGGGTCGGGGCTACACCTTC.

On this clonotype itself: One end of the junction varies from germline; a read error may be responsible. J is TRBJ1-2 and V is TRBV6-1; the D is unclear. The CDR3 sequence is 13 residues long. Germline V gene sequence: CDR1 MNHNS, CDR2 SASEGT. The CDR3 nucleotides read TGTGCCAGCACTGAAAAAAGGCGGTCTGGAAACACCTTC. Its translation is CASTEKRRSGNTF.

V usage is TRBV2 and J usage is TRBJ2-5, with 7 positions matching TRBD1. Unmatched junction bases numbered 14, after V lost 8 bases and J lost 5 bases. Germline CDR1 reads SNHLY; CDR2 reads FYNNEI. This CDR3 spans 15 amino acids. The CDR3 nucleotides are TGTGCCAGCGAAGACAGGGTGAACACCGGGGAGACCCAGTACTTC. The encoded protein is CASEDRVNTGETQYF.

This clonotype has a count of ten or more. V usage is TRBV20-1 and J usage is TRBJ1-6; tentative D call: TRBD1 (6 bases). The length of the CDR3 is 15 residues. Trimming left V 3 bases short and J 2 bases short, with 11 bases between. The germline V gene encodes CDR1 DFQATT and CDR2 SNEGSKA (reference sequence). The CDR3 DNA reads TGCAGTGCTAGGAGACAGGACGCCTATAATTCACCCCTCCACTTT. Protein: CSARRQDAYNSPLHF.

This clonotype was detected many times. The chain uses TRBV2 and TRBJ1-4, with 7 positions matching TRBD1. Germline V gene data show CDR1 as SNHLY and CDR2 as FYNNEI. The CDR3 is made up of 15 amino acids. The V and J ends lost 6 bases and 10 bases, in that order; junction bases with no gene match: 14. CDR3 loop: CASRATLGTAPKLFF. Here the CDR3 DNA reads TGTGCCAGCAGGGCGACCCTCGGGACAGCTCCAAAACTGTTTTTT.

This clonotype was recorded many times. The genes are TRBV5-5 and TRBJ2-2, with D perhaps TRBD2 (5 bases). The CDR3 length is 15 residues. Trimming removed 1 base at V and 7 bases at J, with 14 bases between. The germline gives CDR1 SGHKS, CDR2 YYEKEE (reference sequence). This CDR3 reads CASSLFGEKIGELFF. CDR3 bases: TGTGCCAGCAGCTTGTTCGGGGAGAAGATCGGGGAGCTGTTTTTT.

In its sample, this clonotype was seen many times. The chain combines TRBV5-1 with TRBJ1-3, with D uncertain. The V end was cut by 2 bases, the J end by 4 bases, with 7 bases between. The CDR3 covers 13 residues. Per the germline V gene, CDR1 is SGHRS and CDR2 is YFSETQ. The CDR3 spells CASSFDTGNTIYF. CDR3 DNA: TGCGCCAGCAGCTTCGACACAGGAAACACCATATATTTT.

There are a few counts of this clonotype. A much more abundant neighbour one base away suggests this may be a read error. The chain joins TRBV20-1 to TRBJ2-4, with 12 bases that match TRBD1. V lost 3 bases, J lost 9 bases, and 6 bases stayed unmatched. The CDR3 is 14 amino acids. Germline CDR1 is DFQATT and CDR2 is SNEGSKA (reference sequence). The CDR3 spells CSASGTGGRTIQYF. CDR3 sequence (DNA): TGCAGTGCTAGTGGGACAGGGGGCCGGACCATTCAGTACTTC.

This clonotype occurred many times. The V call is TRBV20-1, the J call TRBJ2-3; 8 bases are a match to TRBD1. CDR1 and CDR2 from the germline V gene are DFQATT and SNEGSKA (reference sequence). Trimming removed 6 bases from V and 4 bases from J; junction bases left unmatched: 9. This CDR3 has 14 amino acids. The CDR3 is CSARTGRNADTQYF. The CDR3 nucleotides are TGCAGTGCCAGGACAGGGAGGAACGCAGATACGCAGTATTTT.

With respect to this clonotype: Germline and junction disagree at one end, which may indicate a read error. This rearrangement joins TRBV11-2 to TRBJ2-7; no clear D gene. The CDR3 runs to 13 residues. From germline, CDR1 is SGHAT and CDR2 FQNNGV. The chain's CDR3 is CAGSLGLGSEQYF. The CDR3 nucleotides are TGTGCCGGCAGCTTAGGTCTGGGTTCCGAGCAGTACTTC.

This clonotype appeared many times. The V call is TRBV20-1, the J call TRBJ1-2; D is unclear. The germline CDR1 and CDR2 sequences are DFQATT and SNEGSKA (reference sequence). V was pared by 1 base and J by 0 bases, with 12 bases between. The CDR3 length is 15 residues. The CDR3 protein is CSARGAASSNYGYTF. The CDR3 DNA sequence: TGCAGTGCTAGAGGAGCAGCGTCCTCTAACTATGGCTACACCTTC.

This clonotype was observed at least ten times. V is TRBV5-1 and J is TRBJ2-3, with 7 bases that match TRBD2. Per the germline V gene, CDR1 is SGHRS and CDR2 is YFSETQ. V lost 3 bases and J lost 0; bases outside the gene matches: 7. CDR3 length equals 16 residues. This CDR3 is CASSSRSGASTDTQYF. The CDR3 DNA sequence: TGCGCCAGCAGCTCGCGAAGCGGGGCCAGCACAGATACGCAGTATTTT. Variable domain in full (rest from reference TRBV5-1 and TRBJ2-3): KAGVTQTPRYLIKTRGQQVTLSCSPISGHRSVSWYQQTPGQGLQFLFEYFSETQRNKGNFPGRFSGRQFSNSRSEMNVSTLELGDSALYLCASSSRSGASTDTQYFGPGTRLTVL.

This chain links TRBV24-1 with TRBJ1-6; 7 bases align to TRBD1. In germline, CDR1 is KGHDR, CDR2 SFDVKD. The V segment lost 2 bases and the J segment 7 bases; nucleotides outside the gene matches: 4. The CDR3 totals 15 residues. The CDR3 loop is CATSDSKGQNSPLHF. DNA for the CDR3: TGTGCCACCAGTGATTCCAAGGGACAGAATTCACCCCTCCACTTT.

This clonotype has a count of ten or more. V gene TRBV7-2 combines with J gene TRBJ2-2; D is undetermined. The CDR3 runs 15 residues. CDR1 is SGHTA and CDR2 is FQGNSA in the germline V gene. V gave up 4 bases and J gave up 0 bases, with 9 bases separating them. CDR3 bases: TGTGCCAGCAGCTCGCTACCAGCGAACACCGGGGAGCTGTTTTTT. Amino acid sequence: CASSSLPANTGELFF.